This T cell receptor (beta chain) came from a study of blood T cell repertoires in COVID-19. This CDR3 contains 16 residues. The ends lost 7 bases at V and 4 bases at J; junction bases unmatched: 5. CDR1 is MNHEY, CDR2 SMNVEV, per germline (reference sequence). Repertoires were generated with immunoSEQ multiplex PCR, while TCRdb's copy carries only in-frame clones and drops some. The data show approximately 110,000 clones, approximately 90% seen once. The source of this sequence is a woman older than 75 with acute or convalescent COVID-19. The V call is TRBV27, the J call TRBJ2-2; 14 nucleotides match TRBD2. The specimen sequenced was peripheral blood. In DNA, the CDR3 is TGTGCCAGCACCCTGACTAGCGGGGGGGCCACCGGGGAGCTGTTTTTT. It yields the protein CASTLTSGGATGELFF.